A single sample is the source of the 16 T cell receptor beta chains below, sequenced in a study of beta chain features in type 1 diabetes. Whole-study findings and limits: Significant though moderate, a shortening of TCRB CDR3s appeared in all four CD4+ subsets of Type 1 diabetes patients.

Expressed TCRB transcripts were sequenced because the isolated RNA had all been reverse transcribed beforehand. Generated by immunoSEQ multiplex PCR, the TCRdb table keeps only in-frame clones and is missing some. The sample lists 250,000 to 300,000 clones, 13% to 15% occurring once. These receptors are not linked to any known antigen. Sequencing used naive CD4+ T cells from blood. The receptor set was obtained from a man in his thirties or forties with type 1 diabetes.

CDR3 sequence reads: CATSRTGVTEAFF. DNA for the CDR3: TGTGCCACCAGCAGGACAGGGGTAACTGAAGCTTTCTTT. This rearrangement joins TRBV15 to TRBJ1-1; 8 nucleotides align to TRBD1. V lost 3 bases to trimming and J lost 5 bases; unmatched junction nucleotides: 2. The CDR3 consists of 13 residues. CDR1 and CDR2 (germline): LNHNV, YYDKDF (reference sequence). Full variable domain (remainder filled in from reference TRBV15 and TRBJ1-1): DAMVIQNPRYQVTQFGKPVTLSCSQTLNHNVMYWYQQKSSQAPKLLFHYYDKDFNNEADTPDNFQSRRPNTSFCFLDIRSPGLGDTAMYLCATSRTGVTEAFFGQGTRLTVV.

The rearrangement links TRBV7-6 to TRBJ1-1; D remains ambiguous. This CDR3 region has 14 residues. Germline CDR1 and CDR2: SGHVS and FNYEAQ. V was trimmed by 4 bases and J by 0 bases, leaving 9 bases between them. The CDR3 coding sequence is TGTGCCAGCAGCTCCGGACTTTTGAACACTGAAGCTTTCTTT. Its protein product is CASSSGLLNTEAFF.

J is TRBJ2-3 and V is TRBV9; possibly TRBD2 for D (6 bases). Trimming took 2 bases from V and 5 from J, leaving 6 bases between them. Looked up from germline, CDR1 is SGDLS and CDR2 is YYNGEE. The CDR3 consists of 12 residues. As DNA, the CDR3 is TGTGCCAGCAGCGTTAGCGGAGATACGCAGTATTTT. It yields the protein CASSVSGDTQYF.

The gene calls are TRBV27 and TRBJ2-2, with D hard to call. CDR3 length: 14 amino acids. CDR1 is MNHEY, CDR2 SMNVEV, per germline (reference sequence). V was clipped by 0 bases and J by 2 bases, with 4 bases between them. CDR3: CASSLSPNTGELFF. The CDR3 region has the DNA TGTGCCAGCAGTTTATCCCCAAACACCGGGGAGCTGTTTTTT.

This clone has only a few counts. The V call is TRBV28, the J call TRBJ2-7; possible D gene TRBD1, 6 bases. The CDR3 covers 13 residues. CDR1 and CDR2 (germline): MDHEN, SYDVKM. Trimming removed 2 bases at V and 3 bases at J, with 8 bases between. CDR3 sequence (DNA): TGTGCCAGCAGTTTAGGCAGGGGCTACGAGCAGTACTTC. This encodes CASSLGRGYEQYF.

DNA of the CDR3: TGTGCCAGCAGTCAACGGACTAGTCAAGATACGCAGTATTTT. Protein product: CASSQRTSQDTQYF. The chain is built from TRBV27 and TRBJ2-3; 7 bases map to TRBD2. V lost 5 bases and J lost 5; bases outside the gene matches: 7. This CDR3 is built from 14 residues. Germline V gives CDR1 MNHEY, CDR2 SMNVEV (reference sequence).

This clone was picked up a small number of times. V and J are TRBV2 and TRBJ2-2; 7 bases line up with TRBD2. The germline CDR1 and CDR2 sequences are SNHLY and FYNNEI. The CDR3 length is 14 residues. The junction had 10 bases not matched to a gene; V was cut back by 7 bases and J by 8 bases. The CDR3 is CASKGGSPRGELFF. The CDR3 DNA reads as TGTGCCAGCAAGGGCGGGAGCCCTCGGGGGGAGCTGTTTTTT.

This chain joins TRBV7-2 and TRBJ1-2; D is unresolved. Germline loops: CDR1 SGHTA, CDR2 FQGNSA. V lost 1 base to trimming and J lost 0 bases, with 9 bases between them. The CDR3 loop spans 15 amino acids. The CDR3 DNA sequence: TGTGCCAGCAGCTTAGGATGGGCGACTAACTATGGCTACACCTTC. This codes for CASSLGWATNYGYTF.

The genes are TRBV5-4 and TRBJ2-7; 7 bases line up with TRBD2. V dropped 4 bases and J dropped 5; count of bases not matched to a gene: 12. The germline gives CDR1 SGHNT, CDR2 YYREEE (reference sequence). There are 15 residues in the CDR3. This CDR3 is CASSDRRESRNEQYF. CDR3 DNA sequence: TGTGCCAGCAGCGACCGGCGGGAGTCGAGAAACGAGCAGTACTTC. The full variable domain, rest sourced from reference TRBV5-4 and TRBJ2-7, is ETGVTQSPTHLIKTRGQQVTLRCSSQSGHNTVSWYQQALGQGPQFIFQYYREEENGRGNFPPRFSGLQFPNYSSELNVNALELDDSALYLCASSDRRESRNEQYFGPGTRLTVT.

This CDR3 is CASSLSLYNEQFF. CDR3 DNA: TGTGCCAGCAGCTTATCACTGTACAATGAGCAGTTCTTC. The chain links TRBV7-9 to TRBJ2-1; D not certain. This CDR3 spans 13 amino acids. The V gene lost 2 bases and the J gene lost 4 bases, with 6 bases spanning the gap. CDR1 is SEHNR, CDR2 FQNEAQ, per germline (reference sequence).

This sequence joins TRBV30 and TRBJ2-1, with 14 bases identical to TRBD2. The junction had 1 base not matched to a gene; V was cut back by 5 bases and J by 7 bases. The CDR3 is made up of 13 amino acids. Germline CDR1 reads GTSNPN; CDR2 reads SVGIG (reference sequence). The CDR3 loop reads CAWGLAGGNEQFF. In nucleotides, the CDR3 is TGTGCCTGGGGACTAGCGGGAGGAAATGAGCAGTTCTTC.

In this sample, this clone turned up once. This sequence joins TRBV28 and TRBJ1-2, with D maybe TRBD1 (5 bases). Looked up from germline, CDR1 is MDHEN and CDR2 is SYDVKM. The germline V and J ends were trimmed by 5 bases and 1 base, with 8 bases remaining between them. This CDR3 contains 13 residues. CDR3 DNA: TGTGCCAGCAGTGGACAAGTTAACTATGGCTACACCTTC. Translating it yields CASSGQVNYGYTF.

This sequence joins TRBV25-1 and TRBJ1-2; 7 bases are a match to TRBD1. The CDR3 extends over 13 amino acids. Germline loops: CDR1 MGHDK, CDR2 SYGVNS. With 7 bases clipped from V and 6 bases from J, the junction kept 8 bases outside the gene matches. The CDR3 loop is CASNDRAKDGYTF. CDR3 sequence (DNA): TGTGCCAGCAACGACAGGGCGAAGGATGGCTACACCTTC.

The gene calls are TRBV7-8 and TRBJ2-7; D gene uncertain. This CDR3 has 12 amino acids. V shed 5 bases and J shed 0 bases, with 5 bases lying between them. Looked up from germline, CDR1 is SGHVS and CDR2 is FQNEAQ. The CDR3 bases are TGTGCCAGCAGCCCCAGCTCCTACGAGCAGTACTTC. This sequence encodes CASSPSSYEQYF.

This chain joins TRBV7-9 and TRBJ1-4, with D possibly being TRBD1 (5 bases). The V end lost 5 bases, the J end lost 5 bases, and 12 bases lay between the germline ends. The CDR3 sequence is 14 residues long. The V gene's germline CDR1 is SEHNR and CDR2 FQNEAQ (reference sequence). CDR3 in amino acids: CASSAGLGNEKLFF. The CDR3 region has the DNA TGTGCCAGCAGCGCGGGACTGGGAAATGAAAAACTGTTTTTT.

Only a few counts were recorded for this clone. J is TRBJ1-5 and V is TRBV18, with TRBD1 as a possible D gene (6 bases). This CDR3 is built from 15 residues. Germline V gives CDR1 KGHSH, CDR2 LQKENI. V shed 4 bases and J shed 5 bases, with 15 bases lying between them. The CDR3 loop reads CASSLQQGSDQPQHF. CDR3 coding DNA: TGTGCCAGCTCACTCCAACAGGGATCCGATCAGCCCCAGCATTTT.